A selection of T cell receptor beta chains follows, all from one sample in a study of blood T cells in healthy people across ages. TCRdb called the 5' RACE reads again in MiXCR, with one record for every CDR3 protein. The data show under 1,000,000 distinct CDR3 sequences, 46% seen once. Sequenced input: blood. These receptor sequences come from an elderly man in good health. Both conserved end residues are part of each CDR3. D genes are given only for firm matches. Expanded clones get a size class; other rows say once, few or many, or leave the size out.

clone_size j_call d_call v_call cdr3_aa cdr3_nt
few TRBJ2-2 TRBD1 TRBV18 CASSSRTGGTGELFF TGTGCCAGCTCATCGAGGACAGGGGGGACCGGGGAGCTGTTTTTT
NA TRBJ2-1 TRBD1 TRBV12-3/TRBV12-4 CASSTGTAYNEQFF TGTGCCAGCAGTACCGGGACAGCCTACAATGAGCAGTTCTTC
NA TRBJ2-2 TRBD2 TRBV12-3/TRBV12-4 CASSLGLAGGPNTGELFF TGTGCCAGCAGTTTAGGACTAGCGGGAGGGCCGAACACCGGGGAGCTGTTTTTT
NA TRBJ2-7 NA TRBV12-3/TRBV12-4 CASSLLGCERYF TGTGCCAGCAGTTTACTGGGGTGCGAGCGGTACTTC
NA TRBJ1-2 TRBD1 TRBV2 CASSVRGGQGAYGYTF TGTGCCAGCAGTGTCCGGGGCGGACAGGGGGCCTATGGCTACACCTTC
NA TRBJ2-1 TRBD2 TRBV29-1 CSVVVAGNEQFF TGCAGCGTTGTGGTAGCGGGGAATGAGCAGTTCTTC
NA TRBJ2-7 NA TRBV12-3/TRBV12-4 CASRQATTDSFTYEQYF TGTGCCAGCAGACAAGCTACGACGGACAGCTTTACCTACGAGCAGTACTTC
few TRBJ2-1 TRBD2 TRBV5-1 CASSLEGLAPDEQFF TGCGCCAGCAGCTTGGAGGGACTAGCGCCCGATGAGCAGTTCTTC
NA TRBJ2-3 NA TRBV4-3 CASSQDLGGGADTQYF TGCGCCAGCAGCCAAGATCTAGGGGGAGGAGCAGATACGCAGTATTTT
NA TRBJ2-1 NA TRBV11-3 CASSLAEPSYNEQFF TGTGCCAGCAGCTTAGCCGAGCCCTCCTACAATGAGCAGTTCTTC
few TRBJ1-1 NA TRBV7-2 CASSFMNTEAFF TGTGCCAGCAGCTTTATGAACACTGAAGCTTTCTTT
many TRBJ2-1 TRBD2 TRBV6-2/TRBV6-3 CASSYRGSGSITYNEQFF TGTGCCAGCAGTTATAGGGGAAGCGGGAGCATTACCTACAATGAGCAGTTCTTC
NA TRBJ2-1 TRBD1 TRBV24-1 CATSAWTGDEQFF TGTGCCACCAGTGCTTGGACAGGGGATGAGCAGTTCTTC
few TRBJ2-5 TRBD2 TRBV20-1 CSAGGASGVQETQYF TGCAGTGCTGGAGGGGCTAGCGGAGTCCAAGAGACCCAGTACTTC
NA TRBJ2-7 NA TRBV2 CASGVVGNEQYF TGTGCCAGCGGTGTGGTGGGCAACGAGCAGTACTTC
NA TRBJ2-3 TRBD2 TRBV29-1 CSALTSGSYSDTQYF TGCAGCGCACTCACTAGCGGGAGTTATTCTGATACGCAGTATTTT
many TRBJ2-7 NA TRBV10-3 CAIRPGESYEQYF TGTGCCATACGGCCAGGGGAAAGCTACGAGCAGTACTTC
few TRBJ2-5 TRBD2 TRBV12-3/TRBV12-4 CASSRNLAGVGGETQYF TGTGCCAGCAGCCGGAATCTAGCGGGAGTAGGTGGAGAGACCCAGTACTTC
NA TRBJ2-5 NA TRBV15 CATSRDRAAHEQYF TGTGCCACCAGCAGAGATCGTGCCGCTCATGAGCAGTACTTC
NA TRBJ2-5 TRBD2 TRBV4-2 CASSHGGLAAVQYF TGTGCCAGCAGCCACGGGGGACTAGCGGCCGTGCAGTACTTC
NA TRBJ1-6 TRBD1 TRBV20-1 CSARGTGANSPLHF TGCAGTGCTAGGGGGACAGGGGCCAATTCACCCCTCCACTTT
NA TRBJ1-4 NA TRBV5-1 CASSLAAKEKLFF TGCGCCAGCAGCTTGGCGGCAAAGGAAAAACTGTTTTTT
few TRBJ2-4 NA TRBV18 CASSPGGQVHIQYF TGTGCCAGCTCACCAGGCGGTCAAGTCCACATTCAGTACTTC
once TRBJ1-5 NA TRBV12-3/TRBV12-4 CASTIRGISNQPQHF TGTGCCAGCACAATCCGAGGCATTAGCAATCAGCCCCAGCATTTT
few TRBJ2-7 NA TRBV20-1 CSARDYDGKNYEQYF TGCAGTGCTAGAGATTACGACGGGAAGAACTACGAGCAGTACTTC
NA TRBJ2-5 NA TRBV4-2 CASSQEGTKETQYF TGTGCCAGCAGCCAAGAAGGTACCAAAGAGACCCAGTACTTC
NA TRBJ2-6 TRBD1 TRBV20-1 CSAPTGTGANVLTF TGCAGTGCTCCGACAGGGACTGGGGCCAACGTCCTGACTTTC
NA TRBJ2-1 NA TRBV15 CATSRDLGKQFF TGTGCCACCAGCAGAGATCTTGGGAAGCAGTTCTTC
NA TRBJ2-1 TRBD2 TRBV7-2 CASSMGRGKYNEQFF TGTGCCAGTAGCATGGGGCGGGGGAAATACAATGAGCAGTTCTTC
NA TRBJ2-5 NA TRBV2 CASSPTGIRGEQYF TGTGCCAGCAGCCCAACAGGGATCCGGGGGGAGCAGTACTTC
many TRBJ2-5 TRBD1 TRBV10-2 CASRDRQETQYF TGTGCCAGCCGGGACAGGCAAGAGACCCAGTACTTC
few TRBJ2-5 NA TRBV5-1 CASSLFYGETQYF TGCGCCAGCAGCTTGTTCTATGGGGAGACCCAGTACTTC
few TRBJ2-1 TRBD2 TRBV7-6 CASSPLLAGSDEQFF TGTGCCAGCAGCCCCTTGCTAGCGGGGTCCGATGAGCAGTTCTTC
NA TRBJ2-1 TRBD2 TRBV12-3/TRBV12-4 CASDKREDDNEQFF TGTGCCAGCGATAAGCGGGAGGATGACAATGAGCAGTTCTTC
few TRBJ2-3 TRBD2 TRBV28 CASSQNLAGGYTDTQYF TGTGCCAGCAGCCAGAATCTAGCGGGAGGATACACAGATACGCAGTATTTT
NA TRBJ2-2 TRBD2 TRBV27 CASWRKGGTGELFF TGTGCCAGCTGGAGGAAGGGAGGGACCGGGGAGCTGTTTTTT
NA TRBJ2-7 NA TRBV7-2 CASSFPGEQYF TGTGCCAGCAGCTTCCCGGGCGAGCAGTACTTC
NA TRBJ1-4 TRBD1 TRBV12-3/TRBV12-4 CASRRGQGREKLFF TGTGCCAGCAGGAGGGGACAGGGAAGGGAAAAACTGTTTTTT
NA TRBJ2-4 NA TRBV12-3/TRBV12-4 CASSFSAELLGQYF TGCGCCAGCAGTTTTTCCGCCGAGCTCCTAGGGCAGTACTTC
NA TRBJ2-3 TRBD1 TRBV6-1 CASSERQGHTDTQYF TGTGCCAGCAGTGAACGACAGGGGCACACAGATACGCAGTATTTT
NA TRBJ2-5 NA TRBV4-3 CASSQDSGAVEAQYF TGCGCCAGCAGCCAAGATAGTGGAGCGGTAGAGGCCCAGTACTTC
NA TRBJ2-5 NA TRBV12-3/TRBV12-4 CASSPTRQDNEQYF TGTGCCAGCAGCCCTACCCGACAGGACAATGAGCAGTACTTC
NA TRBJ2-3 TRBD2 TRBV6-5 CASSYELTSGGRDTQYF TGTGCCAGCAGTTACGAGCTCACTAGCGGGGGGAGAGATACGCAGTATTTT
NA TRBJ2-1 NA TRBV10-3 CASLAPSYNEQFF TGTGCCTCCCTGGCACCATCCTACAATGAGCAGTTCTTC
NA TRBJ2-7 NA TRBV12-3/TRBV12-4 CASTRAGFPPDEQYF TGTGCCAGCACTCGAGCCGGGTTCCCCCCCGACGAGCAGTACTTC